The 26 T cell receptor beta chains listed next were all sequenced from one sample in a study of shared clonotypes between healthy human individuals (dated by TCRdb to 2020 to 2021). To prepare the library, the immunoSEQ multiplex PCR assay was applied. TCRdb's version of the immuneACCESS table is confined to in-frame rearrangements and falls short of the full clone set. An unresolved V gene accounts for under half of the shortfall where checked; the remainder is of unknown origin. The sample table contains 2 million to 2.5 million clones; only one count was recorded for approximately 96% of them. Over 0.1% of the sample rests with the top ten. The sequenced sample was naive CD4+ T cells sorted from blood. Read against the paper, the sample's cell subset or site label means: CD45RA+ positively selected. These receptor sequences come from a man in his late teens or twenties in good health.

The chain links TRBV11-2 to TRBJ2-7; 11 bases are a match to TRBD1. The CDR3 sequence is 14 residues long. The germline V gene has CDR1 SGHAT and CDR2 FQNNGV. The junction had 8 bases not matched to a gene; V was cut back by 4 bases and J by 9 bases. The chain's CDR3 is CASSSNGQGAGQYF. The CDR3 DNA reads as TGTGCCAGCAGCTCAAACGGACAGGGGGCAGGGCAGTACTTC.

This chain uses TRBV5-4 with TRBJ2-6; D call uncertain. V was pared by 0 bases and J by 1 base, with 20 bases between. The germline gives CDR1 SGHNT, CDR2 YYREEE (reference sequence). The CDR3 is 20 residues long. The CDR3 is CASSLAFGQSATSGANVLTF. The CDR3 coding sequence is TGTGCCAGCAGCTTGGCTTTTGGCCAGTCAGCCACTTCTGGGGCCAACGTCCTGACTTTC.

The chain carries TRBV28 and TRBJ2-2; D may be TRBD1 (5 bases). Between the trimmed V and J ends, which lost 3 bases and 2 bases, there was a span of 10 bases. CDR1 is MDHEN, CDR2 SYDVKM, per germline. The CDR3 is 15 amino acids. Here the CDR3 DNA reads TGTGCCAGCAGTTTCGGAGACAGAAACACCGGGGAGCTGTTTTTT. It specifies CASSFGDRNTGELFF.

V is TRBV30 and J is TRBJ2-7; possible D gene TRBD2, 6 bases. CDR3 length: 17 residues. Trimming removed 0 bases at V and 4 bases at J, with 22 bases between. CDR1 and CDR2 (germline): GTSNPN, SVGIG (reference sequence). The CDR3 is CAWSVSGSLSIGYEQYF. The CDR3 DNA reads TGTGCCTGGAGTGTGAGCGGGTCTCTCTCAATCGGGTACGAGCAGTACTTC.

This chain links TRBV18 with TRBJ2-3; 10 bases agree with TRBD2. The V gene's germline CDR1 is KGHSH and CDR2 LQKENI. Unmatched junction bases numbered 11, after V lost 4 bases and J lost 4 bases. This CDR3 spans 17 amino acids. CDR3 DNA sequence: TGTGCCAGCTCACTCTTAACTAGCGGGAAGGTCTCAGATACGCAGTATTTT. This encodes CASSLLTSGKVSDTQYF.

The chain employs TRBV6-1 and TRBJ1-1; tentatively, D is TRBD1 (5 bases). The CDR3 has 15 amino acids. From germline, CDR1 is MNHNS and CDR2 SASEGT. V lost 1 base to trimming and J lost 5 bases, with 14 bases between them. The CDR3 nucleotides read TGTGCCAGCAGTGAAGGAGGGACGGGTGCTACTGAAGCTTTCTTT. Its protein is CASSEGGTGATEAFF.

V is TRBV27 and J is TRBJ2-3, with unresolved D. V lost 6 bases and J 2 bases, leaving 9 bases between the germline ends. The length of the CDR3 is 13 residues. Looked up from germline, CDR1 is MNHEY and CDR2 is SMNVEV (reference sequence). CDR3 DNA sequence: TGTGCCAGCAGATCCCTTAACACAGATACGCAGTATTTT. Protein sequence: CASRSLNTDTQYF.

About this clone itself: The same CDR3 is also encoded by other DNA sequences in this sample. This chain uses TRBV5-1 with TRBJ2-7, with 10 bases identical to TRBD1. The germline gives CDR1 SGHRS, CDR2 YFSETQ. The V and J ends lost 0 bases and 5 bases, in that order; junction bases with no gene match: 5. This CDR3 has 15 amino acids. The CDR3 loop is CASSLEGQGSHEQYF. In DNA form, the CDR3 reads TGCGCCAGCAGCTTGGAGGGACAGGGGAGCCACGAGCAGTACTTC. The variable domain in full, completed from reference TRBV5-1 and TRBJ2-7, reads KAGVTQTPRYLIKTRGQQVTLSCSPISGHRSVSWYQQTPGQGLQFLFEYFSETQRNKGNFPGRFSGRQFSNSRSEMNVSTLELGDSALYLCASSLEGQGSHEQYFGPGTRLTVT.

The chain joins TRBV6-6 to TRBJ2-7; 11 nucleotides align to TRBD2. CDR1 is MNHNY and CDR2 is SVGAGI in the germline V gene (reference sequence). The CDR3 has 16 amino acids. Trimming removed 7 bases from V and 1 base from J; junction bases left unmatched: 9. CDR3 protein: CASINIAGGPSYEQYF. The CDR3 DNA is TGTGCCAGCATTAATATAGCGGGAGGGCCGTCCTACGAGCAGTACTTC.

The V call is TRBV5-1, the J call TRBJ2-2, with TRBD1 matching over 7 bases. Germline V gene data show CDR1 as SGHRS and CDR2 as YFSETQ. The CDR3 sequence is 16 residues long. J gave up 4 bases and V 4 bases, and 10 bases lay outside the gene matches. This CDR3 is CASSPGTVGLTGELFF. The CDR3 DNA is TGCGCCAGCAGCCCGGGGACAGTTGGGCTCACCGGGGAGCTGTTTTTT.

This clone has just one count. The chain links TRBV27 to TRBJ2-3; D gene unclear. Trimming cost V 2 bases and J 1 base, with 16 bases left between them. Germline V CDR1 and CDR2: MNHEY, SMNVEV (reference sequence). The CDR3 length is 17 residues. In DNA form, the CDR3 reads TGTGCCAGCAGTTTACACGTGGCCAAAGGGCGCACAGATACGCAGTATTTT. This sequence encodes CASSLHVAKGRTDTQYF.

This clone occurred once. The chain links TRBV5-8 to TRBJ2-7; weak D call: TRBD1 (5 bases). V dropped 2 bases and J dropped 2 bases, with 8 bases sitting between them. The CDR3 is 13 amino acids. Germline CDR1 and CDR2: SGHTS and YDEGEE. The CDR3 DNA sequence: TGTGCCAGCAGCTTAAGGGGAACCTACGAGCAGTACTTC. Protein sequence: CASSLRGTYEQYF.

The V gene is TRBV18, the J gene TRBJ1-1; D uncertain. The germline V gene encodes CDR1 KGHSH and CDR2 LQKENI. Trimming left V 2 bases short and J 3 bases short, with 10 bases between. The CDR3 totals 14 residues. As DNA, the CDR3 is TGTGCCAGCTCACCATTGGCTGTAGACACTGAAGCTTTCTTT. Translating gives CASSPLAVDTEAFF.

This chain joins TRBV27 and TRBJ2-3; no firm D call. V lost 10 bases to trimming and J lost 2 bases, with 16 bases between them. The CDR3 contains 14 residues. Germline V lookup: CDR1 MNHEY, CDR2 SMNVEV (reference sequence). CDR3 sequence (DNA): TGTGCCACCGGTAGGGAAAGGGCCACAGATACGCAGTATTTT. Its protein product is CATGRERATDTQYF.

The CDR3 region is CASSDGTAGNTIYF. CDR3 DNA: TGTGCCAGCAGTGATGGGACTGCTGGAAACACCATATATTTT. The genes are TRBV6-6 and TRBJ1-3; D possibly corresponds to TRBD1 (5 bases). The germline gives CDR1 MNHNY, CDR2 SVGAGI (reference sequence). Trimming left V 5 bases short and J 2 bases short, with 10 bases between. This CDR3 has 14 residues.

J is TRBJ1-1 and V is TRBV19; D not certain. CDR3 length: 15 residues. Germline assignment: CDR1 LNHDA and CDR2 SQIVND (reference sequence). V was clipped by 4 bases and J by 1 base, with 13 bases between them. The CDR3 reads CASSTPWTGNTEAFF. CDR3 sequence (DNA): TGTGCCAGTAGTACCCCTTGGACGGGGAACACTGAAGCTTTCTTT. Drawing the rest from reference TRBV19 and TRBJ1-1, the complete variable domain is DGGITQSPKYLFRKEGQNVTLSCEQNLNHDAMYWYRQDPGQGLRLIYYSQIVNDFQKGDIAEGYSVSREKKESFPLTVTSAQKNPTAFYLCASSTPWTGNTEAFFGQGTRLTVV.

The chain couples TRBV30 to TRBJ1-4, with 9 bases lining up with TRBD1. The V gene's germline CDR1 is GTSNPN and CDR2 SVGIG (reference sequence). The CDR3 is 15 amino acids. V trimming: 0 bases; J trimming: 10 bases; junction bases outside the gene matches: 9. CDR3 region: CAWSVLGQGSGKLFF. Written as DNA, the CDR3 is TGTGCCTGGAGTGTACTGGGACAGGGTTCAGGAAAACTGTTTTTT.

The V call is TRBV6-5, the J call TRBJ2-7; D uncertain. Germline V gene data show CDR1 as MNHEY and CDR2 as SVGAGI. The length of the CDR3 is 11 residues. The V and J ends lost 8 bases and 5 bases respectively, with 10 bases between them. CDR3 sequence: CASRFGHEQYF. CDR3 DNA: TGTGCCAGCCGGTTTGGTCACGAGCAGTACTTC.

The chain employs TRBV6-5 and TRBJ2-5, with 9 bases fitting TRBD1. Losses at the gene ends were 5 bases for V and 7 bases for J; bases not matched to a gene: 5. The germline CDR1 and CDR2 sequences are MNHEY and SVGAGI. This CDR3 is built from 13 residues. The CDR3 nucleotides read TGTGCCAGCAGTACAGGGGGCAGGGGGACCCAGTACTTC. Translation gives CASSTGGRGTQYF.

The rearrangement joins TRBV30 to TRBJ2-1; the D is unclear. The germline V gene encodes CDR1 GTSNPN and CDR2 SVGIG (reference sequence). The CDR3 is 11 residues long. Trimming stripped 4 bases from V and 6 bases from J, with 7 bases between. The CDR3 loop is CAWTLVNEQFF. The DNA for the CDR3 is TGTGCCTGGACCTTGGTCAATGAGCAGTTCTTC.

The chain uses TRBV10-1 and TRBJ2-3; a weak D match, TRBD1 (7 bases). The length of the CDR3 is 15 residues. Per germline, CDR1 WNHNN and CDR2 SYGVQD (reference sequence). Trimming pared 8 bases from V and 0 bases from J, leaving 15 bases between. The CDR3 DNA is TGCGCCAGCGGTGTAGGAGGGGGCAGCACAGATACGCAGTATTTT. Protein product: CASGVGGGSTDTQYF.

The V call is TRBV7-9, the J call TRBJ2-7, with TRBD1 identical over 8 bases. Germline V lookup: CDR1 SEHNR, CDR2 FQNEAQ (reference sequence). The CDR3 is made up of 16 amino acids. V shed 5 bases and J 1 base; nucleotides not matched to a gene: 10. The CDR3 nucleotides are TGTGCCAGCAGCGCTAAGTCGGGACAGGATTCCTACGAGCAGTACTTC. It is translated as CASSAKSGQDSYEQYF.

J is TRBJ2-7 and V is TRBV6-1; 10 nucleotides match TRBD1. The CDR3 is 14 residues long. J was trimmed by 6 bases and V by 7 bases; bases with no gene match: 9. Germline-derived CDR1 and CDR2 are MNHNS and SASEGT. The CDR3 sequence: CASTPGTGEAEQYF. As DNA, the CDR3 is TGTGCCAGCACACCCGGGACAGGGGAGGCCGAGCAGTACTTC.

CDR3 sequence reads: CASSPGPNNQPQHF. The CDR3 DNA follows: TGCGCCAGCAGCCCGGGGCCCAACAATCAGCCCCAGCATTTT. This sequence joins TRBV5-1 and TRBJ1-5, with D maybe TRBD1 (5 bases). Germline V gene lookup returns CDR1 SGHRS and CDR2 YFSETQ. Trimming took 4 bases from V and 3 from J, leaving 11 bases between them. The CDR3 contains 14 residues.

This chain connects TRBV4-1 to TRBJ1-6; 11 bases align to TRBD1. The CDR3 sequence is 16 residues long. The J segment lost 9 bases and the V segment lost 4 bases, leaving 8 bases of the junction unmatched. Per germline, CDR1 MGHRA and CDR2 YSYEKL. Here the CDR3 reads CASSPTDRGHVSPLHF. The CDR3 DNA follows: TGCGCCAGCAGCCCCACGGACAGGGGGCATGTTTCACCCCTCCACTTT.

This chain joins TRBV5-1 and TRBJ2-2, with 8 bases identical to TRBD1. CDR1 and CDR2 from the germline V gene are SGHRS and YFSETQ. V was pared by 3 bases and J by 4 bases, with 8 bases of the junction left unmatched. This CDR3 spans 16 amino acids. CDR3 DNA sequence: TGCGCCAGCAGCTGGGCGGGGACAGGAAGCACCGGGGAGCTGTTTTTT. It is translated as CASSWAGTGSTGELFF.